This T cell receptor (beta chain) stems from a study of long-term antiretroviral therapy in people with HIV. Study summary: Samples collected earliest predate the 2015 immediate-ART recommendation by about a decade.

Treated in the United States were all of the participants with HIV. Assay version v3.0 of immunoSEQ was used, and it was run at survey level. Sequencing aimed at about 35,000-55,000 T-cell genomes per sample. Only in-frame clones appear in the TCRdb table, and some are missing; sequencing was by immunoSEQ multiplex PCR. The sample consists of about 11,000 clones, approximately 80% of them appearing once. CDR1 is MNHEY and CDR2 is SMNVEV in the germline V gene (reference sequence). Trimming left V 2 bases short and J 8 bases short, with 15 bases between. The CDR3 consists of 15 residues. This specimen was unsorted PBMCs, taken 1.2 years after starting antiretroviral therapy. This chain joins TRBV27 and TRBJ1-4, with a tentative D call TRBD1 (6 bases). The sequence came from a man in his forties with HIV. CDR3 DNA: TGTGCCAGCAGTTTAACAGGGCGCTTGAGAGAAAAACTGTTTTTT. This codes for CASSLTGRLREKLFF.